The sequence of this T cell receptor beta chain was determined in a study of sequential checkpoint blockade in melanoma. About the research overall: First-line arms were nivolumab then ipilimumab, or the reverse, randomized 1:1.

As to treatment: randomized to nivolumab then ipilimumab (arm A) or the reverse (arm B). No patient had prior DNA-damaging chemotherapy. Live CD3+CD8+ CD19− CD56− cells were sorted from PBMCs. Repertoires were generated with immunoSEQ multiplex PCR, while TCRdb's copy carries only in-frame clones and drops some. The sample lists 25,000 to 30,000 clones, roughly four fifths occurring once. V trimming: 1 base; J trimming: 9 bases; junction bases outside the gene matches: 10. The CDR3 extends over 15 amino acids. This TCR was sampled from a human donor with melanoma. The sample in question was CD8+ T cells sorted from blood (inferred from file names), obtained from a patient given nivolumab and ipilimumab in sequence. This chain joins TRBV5-3 and TRBJ2-1, with TRBD2 identical over 7 bases. TRBV5-3 is recorded as an ORF, its role being uncertain. This chain's CDR3 is CARSLWAGVGLEQFF. CDR3 coding DNA: TGTGCCAGAAGCTTGTGGGCGGGGGTTGGACTTGAGCAGTTCTTC.